Presented here are 14 T cell receptor beta chains from one specimen sequenced in a study of T-cell reconstitution after alpha-beta-depleted transplantation in children. TCRbeta library construction was performed incorporating unique molecular identifiers. MiXCR, applied by TCRdb to the PCR reads, yields one record per CDR3 protein. The table lists some 530,000 distinct CDR3 sequences, roughly an eighth of them singletons. Specimen: PBMCs from the stem cell graft donor, collected from the stem cell graft. These receptors came from a human donor who donated a stem cell graft to a child with combined immunodeficiency.

Only a few counts were recorded for this clonotype. The rearrangement joins TRBV12-3 or TRBV12-4 to TRBJ2-3; D is unresolved. The CDR3 runs 14 residues. The V end was cut by 6 bases, the J end by 1 base, with 11 bases between. The CDR3 nucleotides are TGTGCCAGCAGGCCCCAAGTTGGCACAGATACGCAGTATTTT. Protein: CASRPQVGTDTQYF.

The genes are TRBV9 and TRBJ2-1; a weak D match, TRBD2 (6 bases). This CDR3 is built from 15 residues. The V gene lost 4 bases and the J gene lost 0 bases, with 11 bases spanning the gap. The germline V gene has CDR1 SGDLS and CDR2 YYNGEE. CDR3 coding DNA: TGTGCCAGCAGCCCCCGGGAGAGCTCCTACAATGAGCAGTTCTTC. Its translation is CASSPRESSYNEQFF.

This clonotype has a handful of counts. This chain uses TRBV6-5 with TRBJ1-2, with 7 bases fitting TRBD1. The CDR3 extends over 14 amino acids. Germline V gene data show CDR1 as MNHEY and CDR2 as SVGAGI. With 6 bases clipped from V and 5 bases from J, the junction kept 9 bases outside the gene matches. The CDR3 here is CASSPGTDVYGYTF. CDR3 nucleotide sequence: TGTGCCAGCAGCCCCGGGACAGATGTTTATGGCTACACCTTC.

The V and J genes are TRBV20-1 and TRBJ2-1; the D is unclear. The germline V gene has CDR1 DFQATT and CDR2 SNEGSKA (reference sequence). Trimming stripped 2 bases from V and 2 bases from J, with 16 bases between. This CDR3 region has 16 residues. This chain's CDR3 is CSARSARQSPYNEQFF. CDR3 in DNA: TGCAGTGCTAGATCAGCCCGGCAGTCCCCCTACAATGAGCAGTTCTTC.

The table lists this clonotype with many counts. The V gene is TRBV18, the J gene TRBJ2-1; D call uncertain. The CDR3 loop spans 14 amino acids. V lost 8 bases and J lost 3, with 14 bases in between. Germline CDR1 and CDR2: KGHSH and LQKENI. CDR3 protein: CASLTGTDYNEQFF. The CDR3 nucleotides are TGTGCCAGCCTCACCGGAACTGACTACAATGAGCAGTTCTTC. Full variable domain (remainder filled in from reference TRBV18 and TRBJ2-1): NAGVMQNPRHLVRRRGQEARLRCSPMKGHSHVYWYRQLPEEGLKFMVYLQKENIIDESGMPKERFSAEFPKEGPSILRIQQVVRGDSAAYFCASLTGTDYNEQFFGPGTRLTVL.

This clonotype occurred many times. The chain links TRBV2 to TRBJ2-4, with 7 nucleotides matching TRBD1. V lost 3 bases, J lost 7 bases, and 9 bases stayed unmatched. CDR3 length equals 15 residues. CDR1 and CDR2 from the germline V gene are SNHLY and FYNNEI. The CDR3 DNA reads as TGTGCCAGCAGTGATGAGGGGGCTGGAAAGAACATTCAGTACTTC. Encoded protein: CASSDEGAGKNIQYF.

This chain uses TRBV14 with TRBJ2-7; D unclear. This CDR3 contains 14 residues. Trimming removed 0 bases at V and 9 bases at J, with 15 bases between. Germline loops: CDR1 SGHDN, CDR2 FVKESK. The CDR3 DNA is TGTGCCAGCAGCCAAGATCTTGGATCCTCCAGGCAGTACTTC. This codes for CASSQDLGSSRQYF.

This clonotype was detected ten times or more. The chain is built from TRBV12-3 or TRBV12-4 and TRBJ2-7; 9 positions agree with TRBD1. The CDR3 runs 14 residues. J gave up 3 bases and V 6 bases, and 6 bases lay outside the gene matches. CDR3 DNA sequence: TGTGCCAGCAGCCCCGGGACAGGGATCTACGAGCAGTACTTC. Residues: CASSPGTGIYEQYF.

This clonotype was picked up many times. The chain combines TRBV28 with TRBJ2-7; D is ambiguous. Trimming removed 1 base from V and 2 bases from J, with 12 bases in between. This CDR3 contains 15 residues. CDR1 MDHEN and CDR2 SYDVKM come from the germline V gene. The CDR3 DNA sequence: TGTGCCAGCAGTTTATCCCCCAGACGGACCTACGAGCAGTACTTC. Its protein is CASSLSPRRTYEQYF. The full variable domain, completed using reference TRBV28 and TRBJ2-7, is DVKVTQSSRYLVKRTGEKVFLECVQDMDHENMFWYRQDPGLGLRLIYFSYDVKMKEKGDIPEGYSVSREKKERFSLILESASTNQTSMYLCASSLSPRRTYEQYFGPGTRLTVT.

This clonotype came up many times. The J gene is TRBJ1-2, the V gene TRBV12-3 or TRBV12-4; 10 bases line up with TRBD1. The junction had 12 bases not matched to a gene; V was cut back by 6 bases and J by 5 bases. The CDR3 is 16 amino acids. The CDR3 DNA sequence: TGTGCCAGCAGACTACAGGGACAGGGGACCGTATATGGCTACACCTTC. As protein: CASRLQGQGTVYGYTF.

This clonotype was counted a few times. The chain joins TRBV7-8 to TRBJ1-2, with TRBD1 matching over 8 bases. There are 16 residues in the CDR3. Germline CDR1 and CDR2: SGHVS and FQNEAQ. The junction had 9 bases not matched to a gene; V was cut back by 4 bases and J by 2 bases. The CDR3 nucleotides read TGTGCCAGCAGCTCGATCCGGGACAGGCGAAACTATGGCTACACCTTC. As protein: CASSSIRDRRNYGYTF. The complete variable domain, with remaining parts taken from reference TRBV7-8 and TRBJ1-2, reads GAGVSQSPRYKVAKRGQDVALRCDPISGHVSLFWYQQALGQGPEFLTYFQNEAQLDKSGLPSDRFFAERPEGSVSTLKIQRTQQEDSAVYLCASSSIRDRRNYGYTFGSGTRLTVV.

The chain joins TRBV3-1 to TRBJ2-7, with a tentative D call TRBD1 (6 bases). Germline CDR1 reads LGHDT; CDR2 reads YNNKEL (reference sequence). The CDR3 spans 14 residues. V was pared by 1 base and J by 1 base, with 8 bases between. The CDR3 nucleotides are TGTGCCAGCAGCCAAGTCCAGGGGTCCTACGAGCAGTACTTC. Translating it yields CASSQVQGSYEQYF.

This clonotype was detected only a few times. The chain recombines TRBV9 with TRBJ1-2; D unclear. Looked up from germline, CDR1 is SGDLS and CDR2 is YYNGEE. V dropped 0 bases and J dropped 5 bases, with 14 bases sitting between them. There are 15 residues in the CDR3. The CDR3: CASSVGVRIYYGYTF. The DNA of the CDR3 is TGTGCCAGCAGCGTAGGAGTCCGAATTTATTATGGCTACACCTTC.

This clonotype was counted only a few times. Written as DNA, the CDR3 is TGTGCCAGCAGTGGAGACCTGAATGAGCAGTTCTTC. Translating gives CASSGDLNEQFF. The chain employs TRBV2 and TRBJ2-1; the D is unclear. Trimming removed 4 bases at V and 7 bases at J, with 8 bases between. Germline assignment: CDR1 SNHLY and CDR2 FYNNEI. The CDR3 extends over 12 amino acids. The full variable domain, its missing parts supplied by reference TRBV2 and TRBJ2-1, is EPEVTQTPSHQVTQMGQEVILRCVPISNHLYFYWYRQILGQKVEFLVSFYNNEISEKSEIFDDQFSVERPDGSNFTLKIRSTKLEDSAMYFCASSGDLNEQFFGPGTRLTVL.